These 28 T cell receptor beta chains share one sample of origin, sequenced in a study of spatial heterogeneity in lung cancer (dated by TCRdb to between 2017 and 2020). The time point label for this specimen denotes: sample taken at primary tumor resection. TCR sequencing used whole RNA extracted from tumor and nontumor lung tissue, or from cryopreserved PBMC samples, without cell sorting. Library creation used 5' RACE. Data came from a NextSeq 500. The public reads were reprocessed in TCRdb via fastp at Q25 and MiXCR, keeping in-frame beta chains. Each entry merges the rows of one CDR3 protein and shows their most common DNA and genes. The sample table holds about 38,000 distinct CDR3 sequences, of which 6.5% to 9.5% were seen once. 25% to 35% of the sample is in the top ten clones. The sample was PBMCs, taken at surgery. All receptors come from a male donor with early-stage non-small cell lung cancer.

At least ten counts were recorded for this clonotype. The chain carries TRBV10-3 and TRBJ1-1; D not certain. The CDR3 has 14 amino acids. The V and J ends lost 2 bases and 3 bases respectively, with 10 bases between them. CDR1 and CDR2 (germline): ENHRY, SYGVKD. CDR3 sequence reads: CAISEGDEYTEAFF. In DNA form, the CDR3 reads TGTGCCATCAGTGAGGGGGATGAGTACACTGAAGCTTTCTTT.

This clonotype has ten or more counts. CDR3 nucleotide sequence: TGTGCCAGCGCAGGGCCTATCAATCAGCCCCAGCATTTT. Its protein is CASAGPINQPQHF. The genes are TRBV12-3 or TRBV12-4 and TRBJ1-5; perhaps TRBD1 as D (5 bases). Trimming took off 8 bases at V and 3 bases at J, with 11 bases between the two ends. CDR3 size: 13 residues.

Worth noting for this clonotype: Since a much larger clone is just one base distant, this may be a read error. V is TRBV18 and J is TRBJ2-3, with 9 positions matching TRBD1. The CDR3 runs to 15 residues. Germline V gene data show CDR1 as KGHSH and CDR2 as LQKENI. CDR3 DNA sequence: TGTGACAGCTCACCCCGGGACAGGGTCACAGATACGCAGTATTTT. Protein product: CDSSPRDRVTDTQYF. Supplemented by reference TRBV18 and TRBJ2-3, the full variable domain reads NAGVMQNPRHLVRRRGQEARLRCSPMKGHSHVYWYRQLPEEGLKFMVYLQKENIIDESGMPKERFSAEFPKEGPSILRIQQVVRGDSAAYFCDSSPRDRVTDTQYFGPGTRLTVL.

The chain has TRBV6-2 or TRBV6-3 and TRBJ2-5, with 8 bases matching TRBD1. The V gene's germline CDR1 is MNHEY and CDR2 SVGEGT. The V gene end was trimmed by 1 base and the J gene end by 5 bases; junction bases not matched to a gene: 0. The CDR3 loop spans 13 amino acids. The CDR3 loop is CASSYWTGETQYF. The CDR3 nucleotides read TGTGCCAGCAGTTACTGGACAGGGGAGACCCAGTACTTC.

This clonotype was picked up a small number of times. V gene TRBV20-1 combines with J gene TRBJ2-1, with 8 positions matching TRBD1. The CDR3 spans 14 residues. The germline V gene has CDR1 DFQATT and CDR2 SNEGSKA (reference sequence). J was trimmed by 4 bases and V by 4 bases; bases with no gene match: 6. The CDR3 loop reads CSAIRDRSYNEQFF. The CDR3 DNA reads TGCAGTGCTATCCGGGACAGGTCTTACAATGAGCAGTTCTTC.

The table lists this clonotype with many counts. The chain combines TRBV4-1 with TRBJ2-7; 7 bases map to TRBD2. Germline lookup yields CDR1 MGHRA and CDR2 YSYEKL. V lost 1 base and J lost 2; bases outside the gene matches: 8. The CDR3 sequence is 16 residues long. The DNA of the CDR3 is TGCGCCAGCAGCCAAGTCTCGGCTAGCGGTCCCTACGAGCAGTACGTC. It encodes CASSQVSASGPYEQYV.

In regard to this clonotype: This may arise from a read error, as a much more abundant clone is one base away. The rearrangement uses TRBV7-2 and TRBJ1-2; 9 nucleotides line up with TRBD1. Trimming took 3 bases from V and 8 from J; bases not matched to a gene: 7. Germline-derived CDR1 and CDR2 are SGHTA and FQGNSA. The CDR3 consists of 14 residues. CDR3 in DNA: TGTGCCAGCAGCTTGCACACAGGGGGCAGGGGCTACACCTTC. Its protein product is CASSLHTGGRGYTF.

This clonotype was counted only a few times. V gene TRBV7-2 combines with J gene TRBJ2-7; 8 bases fit TRBD2. With 5 bases clipped from V and 9 bases from J, the junction kept 3 bases outside the gene matches. In germline, CDR1 is SGHTA, CDR2 FQGNSA. CDR3 length: 11 residues. The CDR3 reads CASSPGGVQYF. CDR3 sequence (DNA): TGTGCCAGCAGCCCCGGGGGGGTGCAGTACTTC.

This clonotype was counted at least ten times. This chain uses TRBV12-3 or TRBV12-4 with TRBJ2-2; 8 bases map to TRBD1. This CDR3 has 17 residues. Losses at the gene ends were 5 bases for V and 0 bases for J; bases not matched to a gene: 8. The CDR3 here is CASSAHRGWTNTGELFF. The DNA of the CDR3 is TGTGCCAGCAGTGCCCACAGGGGGTGGACGAACACCGGGGAGCTGTTTTTT.

This clonotype was observed many times. V and J are TRBV29-1 and TRBJ1-5, with 8 bases matching TRBD1. Germline V gene sequence: CDR1 SQVTM, CDR2 ANQGSEA. The CDR3 sequence is 13 residues long. Trimming took 6 bases from V and 7 from J; bases not matched to a gene: 8. CDR3 sequence reads: CSVADRVEQPQHF. In DNA, the CDR3 is TGCAGCGTAGCGGACAGGGTGGAGCAGCCCCAGCATTTT.

This clonotype was detected ten times or more. The junction differs from germline at one of its ends, possibly a read error. The J gene is TRBJ2-1, the V gene TRBV7-7; possibly TRBD2 for D (7 bases). Germline CDR1 SSHAT, CDR2 FNYEAQ (reference sequence). The CDR3 has 14 residues. The DNA of the CDR3 is TGTGCTAGCAGCGTCGGGGGGCCCAACAATGAGCAGTTCTTC. As protein: CASSVGGPNNEQFF.

This clonotype was recorded many times. CDR3 sequence reads: CASSLVGGLSTDTQYF. CDR3 sequence (DNA): TGCGCCAGCAGCCTTGTAGGGGGCTTGAGCACAGATACGCAGTATTTT. The gene calls are TRBV4-1 and TRBJ2-3; 7 bases line up with TRBD1. Germline V gives CDR1 MGHRA, CDR2 YSYEKL. The CDR3 loop spans 16 amino acids. V lost 4 bases, J lost 0 bases, and 7 bases stayed unmatched.

This clonotype was observed a handful of times. The chain uses TRBV20-1 and TRBJ2-7, with D uncertain. The length of the CDR3 is 15 residues. Trimming pared 0 bases from V and 0 bases from J, leaving 12 bases between. Germline values: CDR1 DFQATT, CDR2 SNEGSKA (reference sequence). CDR3 DNA sequence: TGCAGTGCTAGAGACCAGACACGGAGCTCCTACGAGCAGTACTTC. Amino acid sequence: CSARDQTRSSYEQYF.

The V call is TRBV20-1, the J call TRBJ2-5; 8 bases match TRBD1. The V gene end was trimmed by 4 bases and the J gene end by 1 base; junction bases not matched to a gene: 5. Germline loops: CDR1 DFQATT, CDR2 SNEGSKA (reference sequence). The CDR3 sequence is 14 residues long. The CDR3 loop reads CSATRQGIQETQYF. Written as DNA, the CDR3 is TGCAGTGCTACGAGACAGGGGATCCAAGAGACCCAGTACTTC.

In its sample, this clonotype was seen many times. The chain employs TRBV14 and TRBJ2-2; D is uncertain. CDR1 and CDR2 from the germline V gene are SGHDN and FVKESK. With 0 bases removed from V and 5 bases from J, the gap between germline ends came to 7 bases. This CDR3 is 14 amino acids long. CDR3 DNA sequence: TGTGCCAGCAGCCAAGAATGGGATACCGGGGAGCTGTTTTTT. Amino acid sequence: CASSQEWDTGELFF.

This clonotype was seen a few times. This chain uses TRBV3-1 with TRBJ2-3; D gene ambiguous. Trimming stripped 4 bases from V and 0 bases from J, with 2 bases between. The CDR3 consists of 12 residues. Germline V lookup: CDR1 LGHDT, CDR2 YNNKEL (reference sequence). The CDR3 nucleotides are TGTGCCAGCAGCCGGAGCACAGATACGCAGTATTTT. Translation: CASSRSTDTQYF.

This clonotype has a count of ten or more. The V call is TRBV12-3 or TRBV12-4, the J call TRBJ2-7; D is ambiguous. Trimming took off 5 bases at V and 1 base at J, with 12 bases between the two ends. The CDR3 runs 14 residues. The CDR3 DNA reads TGTGCCAGCAGTCCATACAGTGCATCCTACGAGCAGTACTTC. It encodes CASSPYSASYEQYF.

This clonotype was recorded only once. The chain carries TRBV30 and TRBJ2-1, with 8 bases aligning to TRBD2. The CDR3 loop spans 16 amino acids. Germline assignment: CDR1 GTSNPN and CDR2 SVGIG (reference sequence). After removal of 2 bases from V and 7 bases from J, the junction contained 13 bases not matched to a gene. This chain's CDR3 is CAWSQPAQREFNEQFF. The CDR3, as DNA: TGTGCCTGGAGTCAACCCGCCCAGCGGGAGTTTAATGAGCAGTTCTTC.

A remark on this clonotype: Just one base apart from a much larger clone, this may be a read error. The J gene is TRBJ2-1, the V gene TRBV5-1; D is possibly TRBD2 (7 bases). Germline assignment: CDR1 SGHRS and CDR2 YFSETQ. The CDR3 has 14 residues. CDR3 sequence reads: CASGLQGRDNEQFF. The CDR3 region has the DNA TGCGCCAGCGGCTTGCAGGGGAGGGACAATGAGCAGTTCTTC.

The sample holds many counts of this clonotype. V gene TRBV3-1 combines with J gene TRBJ2-1, with TRBD2 matching 12 bases. This CDR3 comprises 16 residues. The J segment lost 9 bases and the V segment lost 4 bases, leaving 10 bases of the junction unmatched. Germline V gene sequence: CDR1 LGHDT, CDR2 YNNKEL (reference sequence). The CDR3 protein is CASSPEPSGRVSEQFF. The CDR3 bases are TGTGCCAGCAGCCCGGAACCTAGCGGGAGGGTAAGTGAGCAGTTCTTC.

This clonotype was counted at least ten times. The chain links TRBV5-1 to TRBJ1-1; D ambiguous. CDR3 length equals 14 residues. V dropped 3 bases and J dropped 1 base, with 10 bases sitting between them. Germline CDR1 reads SGHRS; CDR2 reads YFSETQ. The DNA for the CDR3 is TGCGCCAGCAGCTCCACGAACTCGAACACTGAAGCTTTCTTT. It specifies CASSSTNSNTEAFF.

This clonotype was counted only a few times. The chain uses TRBV7-9 and TRBJ1-6; 9 positions agree with TRBD1. CDR3 length: 16 residues. Germline CDR1 and CDR2: SEHNR and FQNEAQ (reference sequence). With V trimmed by 5 bases and J by 3 bases, 5 bases remained unmatched. Here the CDR3 reads CASSKGQGFYNSPLHF. Written as DNA, the CDR3 is TGTGCCAGCAGCAAGGGACAGGGCTTCTATAATTCACCCCTCCACTTT.

This clonotype was counted a few times. V usage is TRBV11-3 and J usage is TRBJ2-1; TRBD2 aligns across 7 bases. Germline CDR1 reads SGHNT; CDR2 reads YENEEA. V lost 4 bases and J lost 4; bases outside the gene matches: 13. The CDR3 extends over 17 amino acids. The CDR3 sequence: CASSSSVGAGKYNEQFF. As DNA, the CDR3 is TGTGCCAGCAGCTCCTCCGTAGGAGCGGGGAAATACAATGAGCAGTTCTTC.

The sample holds many counts of this clonotype. This rearrangement joins TRBV29-1 to TRBJ1-6, with 9 bases fitting TRBD1. Germline V gene lookup returns CDR1 SQVTM and CDR2 ANQGSEA. The trim removed 6 bases at V and 7 bases at J, leaving 10 bases unmatched. This CDR3 is 15 amino acids long. The CDR3 DNA sequence: TGCAGCGTGAAAGTCCAACAGGGGGCCAATTCACCCCTCCACTTT. It specifies CSVKVQQGANSPLHF. The full variable domain, completed using reference TRBV29-1 and TRBJ1-6, is SAVISQKPSRDICQRGTSLTIQCQVDSQVTMMFWYRQQPGQSLTLIATANQGSEATYESGFVIDKFPISRPNLTFSTLTVSNMSPEDSSIYLCSVKVQQGANSPLHFGNGTRLTVT.

To note about this clonotype: This may stem from a read error, because a much larger clone lies one nucleotide away. This sequence joins TRBV13 and TRBJ2-5; no clear D. This CDR3 region has 12 residues. The germline V gene encodes CDR1 PRHDT and CDR2 FYEKMQ (reference sequence). CDR3: CACSLVRETQYF. The CDR3 DNA reads TGTGCCTGCAGCTTAGTTCGGGAGACCCAGTACTTC.

In this sample, this clonotype turned up many times. The J gene is TRBJ1-2, the V gene TRBV12-3 or TRBV12-4, with a weak D call TRBD1 (5 bases). The V end lost 1 base, the J end lost 7 bases, and 13 bases lay between the germline ends. The CDR3 sequence is 14 residues long. In DNA form, the CDR3 reads TGTGCCAGCAGTTTAGGACAGTCTAGTTCTGGCTACACCTTC. Its protein product is CASSLGQSSSGYTF.

At least ten counts were recorded for this clonotype. The chain employs TRBV6-5 and TRBJ2-3; no clear D gene. The V and J ends lost 11 bases and 0 bases respectively, with 15 bases between them. From germline, CDR1 is MNHEY and CDR2 SVGAGI. This CDR3 is built from 14 residues. The DNA of the CDR3 is TGTGCCGCGAGTGCGATTGTTAGCACAGATACGCAGTATTTT. It codes for CAASAIVSTDTQYF.

The CDR3 coding sequence is TGTGCCAGCAGTGGGACAGGAGTGATGAACACTGAAGCTTTCTTT. Its protein product is CASSGTGVMNTEAFF. V usage is TRBV6-5 and J usage is TRBJ1-1; 8 bases agree with TRBD1. This CDR3 is built from 15 residues. The germline gives CDR1 MNHEY, CDR2 SVGAGI. V dropped 5 bases and J dropped 0; count of bases not matched to a gene: 5.